These T cell receptor beta chains were read from a single sample in a study of cytotoxic CD8 clonotypes in ibrutinib-treated CLL. TCRdb's copy holds only in-frame clones and misses some; the assay was immunoSEQ multiplex PCR. This table has fewer than 100,000 clones, approximately 86% appearing once. Here the sequenced sample was PBMCs, taken before ibrutinib treatment. These receptors all stem from a human donor with chronic lymphocytic leukemia. Both conserved end residues are part of each CDR3. A D gene is named only where the DNA matches it firmly. Expanded clones are given a class, and other clones once, few, many or no size at all.

J gene: TRBJ1-2
V gene: TRBV4-2
D gene: NA
clone size: NA
CDR3 protein: CASSPDRTSNYGYTF
CDR3 DNA: TGTGCCAGCAGCCCAGATCGGACAAGTAACTATGGCTACACCTTC

J gene: TRBJ1-2
V gene: TRBV7-3
D gene: TRBD1
clone size: NA
CDR3 protein: CASSPTGQGTLGYTF
CDR3 DNA: TGTGCCAGCAGCCCCACGGGACAGGGGACGCTTGGCTACACCTTC

J gene: TRBJ2-5
V gene: TRBV11-3
D gene: NA
clone size: NA
CDR3 protein: CASSLNRGRQETQYF
CDR3 DNA: TGTGCCAGCAGCCTGAATCGGGGTCGCCAAGAGACCCAGTACTTC

J gene: TRBJ2-3
V gene: TRBV10-1
D gene: NA
clone size: NA
CDR3 protein: CASKPDSTDTQYF
CDR3 DNA: TGCGCCAGCAAACCCGACAGCACAGATACGCAGTATTTT

J gene: TRBJ1-5
V gene: TRBV5-5
D gene: NA
clone size: NA
CDR3 protein: CASSQDGYSNQPQHF
CDR3 DNA: TGTGCCAGCAGCCAAGACGGGTATAGCAATCAGCCCCAGCATTTT

J gene: TRBJ2-3
V gene: TRBV15
D gene: NA
clone size: NA
CDR3 protein: CATREWRDTDTQYF
CDR3 DNA: TGTGCCACCAGAGAGTGGCGGGACACAGATACGCAGTATTTT

J gene: TRBJ1-2
V gene: TRBV5-4
D gene: TRBD1
clone size: many
CDR3 protein: CASSITGVSGGYTF
CDR3 DNA: TGTGCCAGCAGCATAACAGGGGTATCAGGAGGCTACACCTTC

J gene: TRBJ2-7
V gene: TRBV18
D gene: NA
clone size: NA
CDR3 protein: CASSLFGTNYEQYF
CDR3 DNA: TGTGCCAGCTCACTGTTTGGGACAAACTACGAGCAGTACTTC

J gene: TRBJ2-2
V gene: TRBV27
D gene: NA
clone size: NA
CDR3 protein: CASSNRDSNTGELFF
CDR3 DNA: TGTGCCAGCAGTAACCGGGACTCGAACACCGGGGAGCTGTTTTTT

J gene: TRBJ2-2
V gene: TRBV7-3
D gene: TRBD2
clone size: NA
CDR3 protein: CASRIGGRAITGELFF
CDR3 DNA: TGTGCCAGCAGGATCGGCGGGAGGGCCATTACCGGGGAGCTGTTTTTT

J gene: TRBJ1-2
V gene: TRBV19
D gene: TRBD1
clone size: few
CDR3 protein: CASSIKSTGGTTDF
CDR3 DNA: TGTGCCAGTAGTATCAAGTCGACAGGGGGCACGACCGACTTC

J gene: TRBJ2-2
V gene: TRBV30
D gene: TRBD2
clone size: NA
CDR3 protein: CAWSVSLAGTGELFF
CDR3 DNA: TGTGCCTGGAGTGTCAGCCTAGCGGGAACCGGGGAGCTGTTTTTT

J gene: TRBJ2-7
V gene: TRBV18
D gene: NA
clone size: NA
CDR3 protein: CASSPTGIGGSYEQYF
CDR3 DNA: TGTGCCAGCTCACCGACAGGTATAGGAGGGTCATACGAGCAGTACTTC

J gene: TRBJ2-1
V gene: TRBV6-5
D gene: TRBD2
clone size: NA
CDR3 protein: CASSYSELAGSEQFF
CDR3 DNA: TGTGCCAGCAGTTATTCGGAACTAGCGGGATCAGAGCAGTTCTTC

J gene: TRBJ2-1
V gene: TRBV29-1
D gene: TRBD1
clone size: NA
CDR3 protein: CSGRDRAYNEQFF
CDR3 DNA: TGCAGTGGACGGGACAGGGCCTACAATGAGCAGTTCTTC

J gene: TRBJ2-6
V gene: TRBV18
D gene: NA
clone size: NA
CDR3 protein: CASSPRTADGTGANVLTF
CDR3 DNA: TGTGCCAGCTCACCAAGGACAGCCGATGGCACTGGGGCCAACGTCCTGACTTTC

J gene: TRBJ1-1
V gene: TRBV5-1
D gene: TRBD1
clone size: NA
CDR3 protein: CASSLGQGFGTEAFF
CDR3 DNA: TGCGCCAGCAGCTTGGGACAGGGGTTCGGCACTGAAGCTTTCTTT

J gene: TRBJ1-1
V gene: TRBV10-2
D gene: TRBD1
clone size: NA
CDR3 protein: CASRDRDSNTEAFF
CDR3 DNA: TGCGCCAGCAGGGACAGGGACTCGAACACTGAAGCTTTCTTT

J gene: TRBJ1-2
V gene: TRBV9
D gene: TRBD1
clone size: NA
CDR3 protein: CASSKQGGGYTF
CDR3 DNA: TGTGCCAGCAGTAAGCAGGGGGGTGGCTACACCTTC

J gene: TRBJ1-2
V gene: TRBV19
D gene: NA
clone size: NA
CDR3 protein: CASSITNSQGWDYGYTF
CDR3 DNA: TGTGCCAGTAGTATCACGAACTCACAGGGATGGGACTATGGCTACACCTTC

J gene: TRBJ2-1
V gene: TRBV7-8
D gene: TRBD2
clone size: NA
CDR3 protein: CASSLNEASGSSYNEQFF
CDR3 DNA: TGTGCCAGCAGCTTAAATGAGGCTAGCGGGAGCTCCTACAATGAGCAGTTCTTC

J gene: TRBJ1-5
V gene: TRBV19
D gene: TRBD1
clone size: few
CDR3 protein: CASTDRVNQPQHF
CDR3 DNA: TGTGCCAGTACCGACAGGGTGAATCAGCCCCAGCATTTT

J gene: TRBJ2-2
V gene: TRBV28
D gene: NA
clone size: NA
CDR3 protein: CASSLWLGTGELFF
CDR3 DNA: TGTGCCAGCAGTTTATGGTTGGGGACCGGGGAGCTGTTTTTT

J gene: TRBJ2-3
V gene: TRBV5-1
D gene: TRBD2
clone size: NA
CDR3 protein: CASTSLIAGENTQYF
CDR3 DNA: TGCGCCAGCACCAGTCTCATAGCGGGGGAGAATACGCAGTATTTT

J gene: TRBJ2-2
V gene: TRBV23-1
D gene: NA
clone size: NA
CDR3 protein: CASSQDRQVNTGELFF
CDR3 DNA: TGCGCCAGCAGTCAAGATAGACAGGTGAACACCGGGGAGCTGTTTTTT

J gene: TRBJ2-2
V gene: TRBV7-9
D gene: NA
clone size: once
CDR3 protein: CASRQGLSNTGELFF
CDR3 DNA: TGTGCCAGCAGACAGGGACTATCGAACACCGGGGAGCTGTTTTTT

J gene: TRBJ1-1
V gene: TRBV7-2
D gene: NA
clone size: NA
CDR3 protein: CASSLTRENTEAFF
CDR3 DNA: TGTGCCAGCAGCTTAACTCGCGAGAACACTGAAGCTTTCTTT

J gene: TRBJ2-2
V gene: TRBV6-1
D gene: TRBD1
clone size: NA
CDR3 protein: CASSEGQGVNTGELFF
CDR3 DNA: TGTGCCAGCAGTGAAGGACAGGGAGTGAACACCGGGGAGCTGTTTTTT

J gene: TRBJ2-7
V gene: TRBV2
D gene: TRBD2
clone size: NA
CDR3 protein: CASTEGLASSYEQYF
CDR3 DNA: TGTGCCAGCACCGAAGGACTAGCGAGCTCCTACGAGCAGTACTTC

J gene: TRBJ1-1
V gene: TRBV18
D gene: TRBD1
clone size: NA
CDR3 protein: CASSRLGTGSAVNTEAFF
CDR3 DNA: TGTGCCAGCTCACGGCTCGGGACAGGGAGTGCAGTGAACACTGAAGCTTTCTTT

J gene: TRBJ2-1
V gene: TRBV6-1
D gene: TRBD2
clone size: NA
CDR3 protein: CASSVLTGTSGYNEQFF
CDR3 DNA: TGTGCCAGCAGTGTTCTTACGGGAACTAGCGGTTACAATGAGCAGTTCTTC

J gene: TRBJ2-2
V gene: TRBV27
D gene: TRBD1
clone size: NA
CDR3 protein: CASSSTGVNTGELFF
CDR3 DNA: TGTGCCAGCAGTTCGACAGGGGTGAACACCGGGGAGCTGTTTTTT

J gene: TRBJ2-2
V gene: TRBV10-2
D gene: TRBD1
clone size: NA
CDR3 protein: CATQIGQGSNTGELFF
CDR3 DNA: TGCGCCACCCAGATCGGACAGGGGTCGAACACCGGGGAGCTGTTTTTT

J gene: TRBJ1-1
V gene: TRBV13
D gene: NA
clone size: NA
CDR3 protein: CASSLSGGGLGTEAFF
CDR3 DNA: TGTGCCAGCAGCCTAAGTGGGGGGGGCTTGGGCACTGAAGCTTTCTTT

J gene: TRBJ1-2
V gene: TRBV29-1
D gene: NA
clone size: NA
CDR3 protein: CSVASPSQDGYTF
CDR3 DNA: TGCAGCGTTGCCTCTCCCAGTCAGGATGGCTACACCTTC

J gene: TRBJ1-5
V gene: TRBV12-5
D gene: NA
clone size: NA
CDR3 protein: CASGSTYTQPQHF
CDR3 DNA: TGTGCTAGTGGCTCGACTTACACTCAGCCCCAGCATTTT

J gene: TRBJ2-7
V gene: TRBV27
D gene: NA
clone size: NA
CDR3 protein: CASSLGGVPYEQYF
CDR3 DNA: TGTGCCAGCAGTTTAGGGGGAGTGCCCTACGAGCAGTACTTC

J gene: TRBJ2-3
V gene: TRBV7-7
D gene: TRBD2
clone size: NA
CDR3 protein: CASSPGLALNTQYF
CDR3 DNA: TGTGCTAGCAGCCCGGGACTAGCTCTGAATACGCAGTATTTT

J gene: TRBJ2-5
V gene: TRBV7-2
D gene: TRBD1
clone size: NA
CDR3 protein: CASSSDRGETQYF
CDR3 DNA: TGTGCCAGCAGCTCGGACAGGGGGGAGACCCAGTACTTC

J gene: TRBJ2-7
V gene: TRBV5-1
D gene: NA
clone size: NA
CDR3 protein: CASSDIYRAHEQYF
CDR3 DNA: TGCGCCAGCAGTGATATATACAGGGCCCACGAGCAGTACTTC

J gene: TRBJ2-7
V gene: TRBV7-9
D gene: NA
clone size: NA
CDR3 protein: CASSSPVDATSTYEQYF
CDR3 DNA: TGTGCCAGCAGCTCCCCGGTGGACGCTACATCAACCTACGAGCAGTACTTC

J gene: TRBJ1-2
V gene: TRBV19
D gene: TRBD1
clone size: NA
CDR3 protein: CASRTGGRNYGYTF
CDR3 DNA: TGTGCCAGCCGAACAGGGGGACGGAACTATGGCTACACCTTC

J gene: TRBJ2-7
V gene: TRBV7-9
D gene: NA
clone size: NA
CDR3 protein: CASSLLAGSYEQYF
CDR3 DNA: TGTGCCAGCAGCCTACTGGCGGGGTCCTACGAGCAGTACTTC

J gene: TRBJ1-3
V gene: TRBV9
D gene: NA
clone size: NA
CDR3 protein: CASSVKDSGNTIYF
CDR3 DNA: TGTGCCAGCAGCGTAAAGGACTCTGGAAACACCATATATTTT

J gene: TRBJ2-1
V gene: TRBV29-1
D gene: NA
clone size: NA
CDR3 protein: CSVRGPEQFF
CDR3 DNA: TGCAGCGTTAGGGGACCGGAGCAGTTCTTC

J gene: TRBJ1-2
V gene: TRBV7-8
D gene: NA
clone size: NA
CDR3 protein: CASSLGAEPNYGYTF
CDR3 DNA: TGTGCCAGCAGCTTAGGGGCAGAACCTAACTATGGCTACACCTTC

J gene: TRBJ2-6
V gene: TRBV6-1
D gene: NA
clone size: once
CDR3 protein: CASRTSGANVLTF
CDR3 DNA: TGTGCCAGCAGGACGTCTGGGGCCAACGTCCTGACTTTC

J gene: TRBJ1-3
V gene: TRBV27
D gene: TRBD1
clone size: once
CDR3 protein: CASRPTGLDTIYF
CDR3 DNA: TGTGCCAGCAGACCGACAGGGTTGGACACCATATATTTT

J gene: TRBJ2-5
V gene: TRBV19
D gene: TRBD1
clone size: NA
CDR3 protein: CASSSDRTGGGETQYF
CDR3 DNA: TGTGCCAGTAGTAGCGACCGGACAGGGGGCGGGGAGACCCAGTACTTC

J gene: TRBJ1-2
V gene: TRBV7-2
D gene: NA
clone size: NA
CDR3 protein: CASSQGQVANYGYTF
CDR3 DNA: TGTGCCAGCAGCCAAGGACAAGTAGCTAACTATGGCTACACCTTC

J gene: TRBJ2-5
V gene: TRBV10-2
D gene: NA
clone size: NA
CDR3 protein: CASSESRGPRVTQYF
CDR3 DNA: TGCGCCAGCAGTGAGTCTCGGGGGCCCCGGGTGACCCAGTACTTC

J gene: TRBJ2-5
V gene: TRBV11-3
D gene: NA
clone size: NA
CDR3 protein: CASSRETQYF
CDR3 DNA: TGTGCCAGCAGCCGGGAGACCCAGTACTTC

J gene: TRBJ1-4
V gene: TRBV9
D gene: NA
clone size: NA
CDR3 protein: CASSVGRDATNEKLFF
CDR3 DNA: TGTGCCAGCAGCGTAGGAAGGGACGCAACTAATGAAAAACTGTTTTTT